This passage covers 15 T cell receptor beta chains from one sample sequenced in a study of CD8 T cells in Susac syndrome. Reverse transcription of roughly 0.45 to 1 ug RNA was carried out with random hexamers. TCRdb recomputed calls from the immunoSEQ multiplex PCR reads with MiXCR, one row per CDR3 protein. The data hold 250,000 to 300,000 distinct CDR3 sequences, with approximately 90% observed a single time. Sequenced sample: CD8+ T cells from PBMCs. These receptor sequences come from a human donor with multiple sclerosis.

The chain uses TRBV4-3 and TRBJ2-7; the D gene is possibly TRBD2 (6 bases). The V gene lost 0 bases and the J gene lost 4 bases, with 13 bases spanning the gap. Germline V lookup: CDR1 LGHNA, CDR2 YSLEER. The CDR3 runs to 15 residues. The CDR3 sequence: CASSQDRSGGYEQYF. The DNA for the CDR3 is TGCGCCAGCAGCCAAGACAGGTCCGGGGGTTACGAGCAGTACTTC.

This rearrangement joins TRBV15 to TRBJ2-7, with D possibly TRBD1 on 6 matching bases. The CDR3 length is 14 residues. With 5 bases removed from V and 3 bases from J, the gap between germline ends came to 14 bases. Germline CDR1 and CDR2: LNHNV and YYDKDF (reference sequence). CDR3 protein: CATSPRQDFYEQYF. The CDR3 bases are TGTGCCACCAGCCCAAGACAGGACTTCTACGAGCAGTACTTC.

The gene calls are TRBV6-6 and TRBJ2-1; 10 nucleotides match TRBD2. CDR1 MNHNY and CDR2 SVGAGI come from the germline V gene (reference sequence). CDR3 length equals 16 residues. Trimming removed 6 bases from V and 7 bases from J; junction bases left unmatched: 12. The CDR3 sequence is CASSDLLAGERNEQFF. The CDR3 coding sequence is TGTGCCAGCAGCGACCTCCTAGCGGGAGAACGTAATGAGCAGTTCTTC.

CDR3 sequence: CASSQALELAGGDNEQFF. CDR3 coding DNA: TGCGCCAGCAGCCAAGCGCTGGAGCTAGCGGGAGGGGACAATGAGCAGTTCTTC. V gene TRBV4-3 combines with J gene TRBJ2-1; 12 nucleotides match TRBD2. CDR3 length: 18 amino acids. The germline CDR1 and CDR2 sequences are LGHNA and YSLEER. Trimming took 1 base from V and 5 from J; bases not matched to a gene: 9.

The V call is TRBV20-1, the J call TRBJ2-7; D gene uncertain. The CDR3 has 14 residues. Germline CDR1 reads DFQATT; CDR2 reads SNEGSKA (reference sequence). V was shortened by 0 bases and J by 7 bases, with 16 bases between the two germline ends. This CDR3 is CSARDHVAPWEQYF. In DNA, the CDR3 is TGCAGTGCTAGAGATCACGTAGCCCCCTGGGAGCAGTACTTC.

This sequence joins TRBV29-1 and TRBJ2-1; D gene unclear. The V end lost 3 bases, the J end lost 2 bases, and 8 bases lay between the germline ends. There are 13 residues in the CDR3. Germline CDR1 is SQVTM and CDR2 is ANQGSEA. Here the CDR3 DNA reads TGCAGCGTTGACTGGAGAGCCTACAATGAGCAGTTCTTC. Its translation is CSVDWRAYNEQFF.

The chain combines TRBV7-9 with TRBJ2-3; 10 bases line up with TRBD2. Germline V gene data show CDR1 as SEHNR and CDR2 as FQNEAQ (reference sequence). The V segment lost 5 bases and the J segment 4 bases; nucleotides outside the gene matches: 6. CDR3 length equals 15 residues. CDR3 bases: TGTGCCAGCAGCGCAGCGGGGGGGCTCGCAGATACGCAGTATTTT. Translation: CASSAAGGLADTQYF.

In DNA, the CDR3 is TGTGCCTGGAGTGTAAGCGAAAAACTGTTTTTT. Translating gives CAWSVSEKLFF. The chain combines TRBV30 with TRBJ1-4; D remains ambiguous. V was pared by 0 bases and J by 8 bases, with 4 bases between. The CDR3 runs to 11 residues. The germline V gene has CDR1 GTSNPN and CDR2 SVGIG (reference sequence).

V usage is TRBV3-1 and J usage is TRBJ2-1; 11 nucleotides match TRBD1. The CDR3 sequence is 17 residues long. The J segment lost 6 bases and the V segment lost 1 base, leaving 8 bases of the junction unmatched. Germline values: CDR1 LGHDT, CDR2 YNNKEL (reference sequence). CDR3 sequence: CASSQVPGQGAGNEQFF. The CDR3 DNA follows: TGTGCCAGCAGCCAAGTCCCCGGACAGGGGGCCGGCAATGAGCAGTTCTTC.

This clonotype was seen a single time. CDR3 in amino acids: CASSASLAGGYYEQYF. The CDR3 region has the DNA TGTGCCAGCAGCGCTTCCCTAGCGGGAGGGTACTACGAGCAGTACTTC. The chain couples TRBV11-1 to TRBJ2-7, with TRBD2 matching 12 bases. CDR1 is SGHAT and CDR2 is FQDESV in the germline V gene (reference sequence). The CDR3 runs 16 residues. Losses at the gene ends were 5 bases for V and 3 bases for J; bases not matched to a gene: 8.

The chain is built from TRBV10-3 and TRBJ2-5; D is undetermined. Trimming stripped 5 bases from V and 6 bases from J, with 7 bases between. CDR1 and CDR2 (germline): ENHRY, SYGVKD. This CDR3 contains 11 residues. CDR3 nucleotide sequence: TGTGCCATCAGTTTCGGGCAGACCCAGTACTTC. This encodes CAISFGQTQYF.

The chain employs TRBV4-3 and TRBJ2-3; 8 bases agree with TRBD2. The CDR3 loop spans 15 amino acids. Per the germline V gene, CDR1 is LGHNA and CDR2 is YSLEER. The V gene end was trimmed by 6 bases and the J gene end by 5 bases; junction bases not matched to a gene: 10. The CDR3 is CASSDGSTSGDTQYF. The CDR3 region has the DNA TGCGCCAGCAGTGACGGGAGCACTAGCGGAGATACGCAGTATTTT.

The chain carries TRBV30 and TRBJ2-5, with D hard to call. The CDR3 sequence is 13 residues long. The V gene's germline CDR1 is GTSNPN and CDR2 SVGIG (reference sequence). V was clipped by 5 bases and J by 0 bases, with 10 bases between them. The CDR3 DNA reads TGTGCCTGGCTTCCGATCAACCAAGAGACCCAGTACTTC. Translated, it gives CAWLPINQETQYF.

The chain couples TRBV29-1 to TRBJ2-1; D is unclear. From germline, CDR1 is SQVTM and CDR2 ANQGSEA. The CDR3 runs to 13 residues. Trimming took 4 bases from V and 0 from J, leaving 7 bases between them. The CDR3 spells CSVVSVSYNEQFF. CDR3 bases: TGCAGCGTTGTCTCGGTCTCCTACAATGAGCAGTTCTTC.

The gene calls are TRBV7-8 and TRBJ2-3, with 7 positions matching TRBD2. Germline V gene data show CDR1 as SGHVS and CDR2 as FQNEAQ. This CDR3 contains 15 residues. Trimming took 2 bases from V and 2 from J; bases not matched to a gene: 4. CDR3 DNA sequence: TGTGCCAGCAGCTTATTTAGCGGGTACACAGATACGCAGTATTTT. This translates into CASSLFSGYTDTQYF. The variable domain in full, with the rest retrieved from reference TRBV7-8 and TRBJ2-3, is GAGVSQSPRYKVAKRGQDVALRCDPISGHVSLFWYQQALGQGPEFLTYFQNEAQLDKSGLPSDRFFAERPEGSVSTLKIQRTQQEDSAVYLCASSLFSGYTDTQYFGPGTRLTVL.